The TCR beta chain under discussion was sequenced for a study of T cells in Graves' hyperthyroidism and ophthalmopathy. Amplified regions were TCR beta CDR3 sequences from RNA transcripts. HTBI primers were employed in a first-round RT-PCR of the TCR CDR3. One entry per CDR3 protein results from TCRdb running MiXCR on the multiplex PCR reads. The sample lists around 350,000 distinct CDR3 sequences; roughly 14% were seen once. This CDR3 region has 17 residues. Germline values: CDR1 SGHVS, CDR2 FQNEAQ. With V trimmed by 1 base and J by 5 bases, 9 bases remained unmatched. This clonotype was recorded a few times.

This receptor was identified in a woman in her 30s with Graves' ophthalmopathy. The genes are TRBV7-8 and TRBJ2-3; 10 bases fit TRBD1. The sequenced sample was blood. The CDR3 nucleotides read TGTGCCAGCAGCTTAGGGCTGACAGGGGGCCACCAAGATACGCAGTATTTT. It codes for CASSLGLTGGHQDTQYF.